This TCR beta chain came from a study of lymphopenia after photon versus proton radiotherapy (dated by TCRdb to between 2018 and 2021). General notes on the study: Photon and proton radiation therapy were compared by the study for their immunological effects in patients with gastrointestinal tumors who developed high-grade lymphopenia. The goal of the study was to characterize the differences between the two radiation modalities in how they affect the immune system. The cohort included roughly 20 patients with gastrointestinal tumors who developed lymphopenia after receiving either photon or proton therapy. Overall results and qualifications from the work: Proton-treated patients stayed relatively stable during treatment, while photon-treated patients lost naive T cells and TCR diversity and gained effector/memory populations. Across the cohort, an inverse correlation was found between a larger post-nadir drop in TCR diversity and overall survival time among patients who died. The authors looked at the survival association only in patients who died, and they framed better survival with proton therapy as a possibility rather than a demonstrated result. After the lymphocyte count nadir, repertoires from photon-treated patients showed oligoclonal expansion, particularly of CD8+ Temra cells, and this expansion drove the decline in diversity.

Including the terminal cysteine and phenylalanine, the CDR3 comprises 14 residues. Only the CDR3 region is kept as DNA, spanning 42 bases read in frame from base 1. CDR1 and CDR2 are drawn from the germline V gene (reference sequence): SGHAT, FQDESV. V gives up 5 bases and J gives up 6 bases, and the segment between their germline ends measures 17 bases. As concerns this clone: Its antigen remains undetermined. No clone much larger than this one lies a single base away; base qualities are absent.

The library was made by the immunoSEQ multiplex PCR assay. T cell repertoires were profiled by deep sequencing of rearranged TCR beta loci, alongside multiparametric flow cytometry. TCRdb took over this immuneACCESS table, retaining in-frame rearrangements with V and J assigned. Such tables are incomplete; in checked studies, under half of the missing clones stem from an unresolved V gene, and the remainder is unexplained. This sample is represented by 20,000 to 25,000 clones; around 85% of them were singletons. The ten top clones hold around 20% of the sample. The chain is assembled from TRBV11-1 and TRBJ2-7, with the D call tentatively TRBD1 or TRBD2, each fitting 5 bases. The specimen comprised peripheral blood, sampled from a patient treated with photon-based radiotherapy. The TCR was taken from a man aged 55-75 years with pancreatic cancer. The CDR3 is CASSPDWGFGEQYF. The base sequence is TGTGCCAGCAGCCCAGATTGGGGGTTCGGCGAGCAGTACTTC.